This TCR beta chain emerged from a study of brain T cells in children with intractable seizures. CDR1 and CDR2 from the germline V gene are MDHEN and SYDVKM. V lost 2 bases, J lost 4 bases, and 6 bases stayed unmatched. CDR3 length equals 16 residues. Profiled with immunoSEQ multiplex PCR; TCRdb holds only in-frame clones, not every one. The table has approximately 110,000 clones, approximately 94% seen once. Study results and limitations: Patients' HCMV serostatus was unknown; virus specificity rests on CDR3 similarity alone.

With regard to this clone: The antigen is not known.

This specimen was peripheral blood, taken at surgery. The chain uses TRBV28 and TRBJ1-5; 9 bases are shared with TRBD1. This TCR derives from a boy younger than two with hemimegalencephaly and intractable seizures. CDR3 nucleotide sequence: TGTGCCAGCAGTTTAGGTCGGACAGGGGTTAATCAGCCCCAGCATTTT. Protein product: CASSLGRTGVNQPQHF.